A selection of T cell receptor beta chains follows, all from one sample in a study of radiation and T cells in renal cell carcinoma. Some clones are missing from TCRdb's copy, which holds only in-frame ones; the method was immunoSEQ multiplex PCR. The sample holds tens of thousands of clones, around 80% seen once. The sample was blood, taken from a patient whose treatment included radiotherapy and nephrectomy. These receptors came from a man aged 60 to 75 with renal cell carcinoma. Each CDR3 is given without its conserved first and last residue. A D gene is named only where the DNA matches it firmly.

v_call: TRBV15
d_call: TRBD1
cdr3_aa: ATSRDRDHEKLF

v_call: TRBV19
d_call: NA
cdr3_aa: ASSIDSRFYNEQF

v_call: TRBV5-4
d_call: TRBD2
cdr3_aa: ASSMGLAGQVDGELF

v_call: TRBV5-1
d_call: TRBD2
cdr3_aa: ASSLAGTSSYNEQF

v_call: TRBV19
d_call: TRBD2
cdr3_aa: ASSRLALEVAGETQY

v_call: TRBV30
d_call: NA
cdr3_aa: AWTSQGNEKLF

v_call: TRBV2
d_call: NA
cdr3_aa: ASSESLNYGYT

v_call: TRBV14
d_call: NA
cdr3_aa: ASSQTDIYSQETQY

v_call: TRBV7-3
d_call: NA
cdr3_aa: ASSADLGDTQY

v_call: TRBV5-4
d_call: NA
cdr3_aa: ASSLGSSTGELF

v_call: TRBV13
d_call: TRBD2
cdr3_aa: ASRLRTSGNGPWGTQY

v_call: TRBV11-3
d_call: NA
cdr3_aa: ASSSGREYGYT

v_call: TRBV11-3
d_call: NA
cdr3_aa: ASSLGWYSGNTIY

v_call: TRBV11-2
d_call: NA
cdr3_aa: ASSHRVQDEQF

v_call: TRBV7-2
d_call: NA
cdr3_aa: ASSLGTVNTEAF

v_call: TRBV28
d_call: NA
cdr3_aa: ASSLGTTARNTEAF